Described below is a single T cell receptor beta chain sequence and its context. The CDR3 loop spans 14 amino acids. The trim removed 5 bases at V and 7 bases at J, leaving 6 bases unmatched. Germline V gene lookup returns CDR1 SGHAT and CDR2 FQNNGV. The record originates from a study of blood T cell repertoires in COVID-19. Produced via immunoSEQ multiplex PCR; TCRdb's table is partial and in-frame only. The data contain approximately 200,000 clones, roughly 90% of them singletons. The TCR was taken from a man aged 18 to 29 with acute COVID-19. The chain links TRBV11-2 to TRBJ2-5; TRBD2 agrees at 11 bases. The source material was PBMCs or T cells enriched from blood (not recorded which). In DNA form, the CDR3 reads TGTGCCAGCAGCCCTCTAGCGGGAGGAGCGACCCAGTACTTC. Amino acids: CASSPLAGGATQYF.